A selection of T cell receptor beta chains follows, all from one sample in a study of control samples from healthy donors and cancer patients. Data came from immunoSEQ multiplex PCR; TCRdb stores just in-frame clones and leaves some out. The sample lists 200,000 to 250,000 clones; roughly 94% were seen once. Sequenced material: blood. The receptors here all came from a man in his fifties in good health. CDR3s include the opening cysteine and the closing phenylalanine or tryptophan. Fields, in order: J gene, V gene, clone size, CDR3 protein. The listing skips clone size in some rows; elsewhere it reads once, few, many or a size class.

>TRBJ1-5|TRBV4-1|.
CASSQVYPDNQPQHF
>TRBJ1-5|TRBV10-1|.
CASKRRVSQPQHF
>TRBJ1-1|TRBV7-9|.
CASSFGLGGSKNTEAFF
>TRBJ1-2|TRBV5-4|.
CASSRDRVYGRGYTF
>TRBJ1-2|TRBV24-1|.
CATSKKGGPDYGYTF
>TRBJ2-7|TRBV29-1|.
CSVGRVDTYEQYF
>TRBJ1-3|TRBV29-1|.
CSVELTSGNTIYF
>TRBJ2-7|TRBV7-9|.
CASSLGGTGEQYF
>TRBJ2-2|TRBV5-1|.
CASNTGNTGELFF
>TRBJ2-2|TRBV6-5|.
CASKRGPAGELFF
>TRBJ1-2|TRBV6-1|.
CASSEMTAGMSGYTF
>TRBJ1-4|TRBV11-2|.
CASSFRSASVGASVEKLFF
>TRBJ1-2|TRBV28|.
CASSLTSTGQGGGPTF
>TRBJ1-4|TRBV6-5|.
CASSYTGSDSEKLFF
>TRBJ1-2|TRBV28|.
CASSFGGTVIGYTF
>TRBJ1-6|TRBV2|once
CASRTVNNSPLHF
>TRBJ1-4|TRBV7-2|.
CASSSQGLVTNEKLFF
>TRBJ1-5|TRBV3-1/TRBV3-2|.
CASSQGVYSNQPQHF
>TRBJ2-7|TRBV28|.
CASSFPGVSYEQYF
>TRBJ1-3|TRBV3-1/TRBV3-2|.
CASSQGRPEGVLYF
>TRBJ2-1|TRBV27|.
CASSSTGPNEQFF
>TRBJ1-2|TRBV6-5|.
CASSSGGYGYTF
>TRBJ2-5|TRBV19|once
CASSWTGAGETQYF
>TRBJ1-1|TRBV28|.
CASSFRAESDRTEAFF
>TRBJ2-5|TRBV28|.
CASSLNGETQYF
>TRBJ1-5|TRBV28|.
CASSLSARGFGQPQHF
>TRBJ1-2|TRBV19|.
CASSARQGENYGYTF
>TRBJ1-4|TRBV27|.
CASGKQGAGEKLFF
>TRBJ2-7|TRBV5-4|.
CASSLHQGAWNEQYF
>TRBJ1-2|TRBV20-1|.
CSASGNYGYTF
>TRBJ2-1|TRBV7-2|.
CASSLGAERSQFF
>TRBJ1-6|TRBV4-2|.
CASSQDRNSGGIRSNSPLHF
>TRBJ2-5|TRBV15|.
CATSRDKGTGPETQYF
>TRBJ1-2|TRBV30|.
CAWSAYTGSVRGYTF
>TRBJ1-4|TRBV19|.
CASSPLDSDDEKLFF
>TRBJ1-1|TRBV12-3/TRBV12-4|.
CASSLANTEAFF
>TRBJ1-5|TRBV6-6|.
CASTGQGVSQPQHF
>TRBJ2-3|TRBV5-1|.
CASSPRAGAVVTDTQYF
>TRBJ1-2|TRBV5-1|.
CASSLSTANYGYTF
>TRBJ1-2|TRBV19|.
CASSMWVKGLYGYTF
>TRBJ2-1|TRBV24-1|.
CATSDFPPRDTLIF
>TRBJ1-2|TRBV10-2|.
CASSEGRYTF
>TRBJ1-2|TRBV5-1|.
CASSAGTAYGYTF
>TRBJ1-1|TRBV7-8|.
CASSLQGAAFF
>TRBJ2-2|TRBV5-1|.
CASSLGTGNTGELFF
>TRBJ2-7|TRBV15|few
CATSRDRQGVEQYF
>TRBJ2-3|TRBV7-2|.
CASSFTSGAIDTQYF
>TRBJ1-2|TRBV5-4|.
CASIPDWGNYGYTF
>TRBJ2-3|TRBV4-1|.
CASSLQPRAAGADTQYF
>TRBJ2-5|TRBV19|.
CASSDRDRFAETQYF
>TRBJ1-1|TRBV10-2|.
CASSESRGLGNTEAFF
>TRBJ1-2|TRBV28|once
CASSRPISGLNGYTF